This TCR beta chain was sequenced in a study of blood T cell repertoires in COVID-19. As handled by the study authors: Reference gene primer amplification yielded estimated nucleated cell counts. Repertoires were generated with immunoSEQ multiplex PCR, while TCRdb's copy carries only in-frame clones and drops some. The D gene and trimming were derived from the DNA, and the V and J assignments and clone size from that table. The data contain about 83,000 clones, about four fifths of them seen just once; the ten biggest clones take up roughly 15%. Germline CDR1 is KGHSH and CDR2 is LQKENI. The germline V and J ends were trimmed by 1 base and 6 bases, with 14 bases remaining between them. This CDR3 has 15 residues.

This receptor was identified in a woman older than 75 with acute or convalescent COVID-19. The chain is built from TRBV18 and TRBJ2-3; a possible D gene is TRBD2 (6 bases). The material sequenced was peripheral blood. CDR3 nucleotide sequence: TGTGCCAGCTCACCACTGGGAGGTCTAATTGATACGCAGTATTTT. Its protein is CASSPLGGLIDTQYF.